This T cell receptor beta chain stems from a study of T cell therapy after organ transplantation. Study-level background: About 75% of the ten patients were clinical responders. Short-term post-therapy samples: blood collected 4 to 8 weeks after completing therapy.

The repertoire was sequenced with immunoSEQ multiplex PCR; TCRdb's copy has only in-frame clones and lacks some. This table holds about 6,000 clones, approximately 69% found once. Time point denoted: 4-8 weeks after completion of therapy. General study results and limits: Poor CD8+ T cell yield may explain few expansions in nonresponders.

This CDR3 comprises 18 residues. With 6 bases removed from V and 5 bases from J, the gap between germline ends came to 24 bases. Germline V gene lookup returns CDR1 SGHDT and CDR2 YYEEEE. A word on this clone: Antigen specificity is unknown.

This sequence joins TRBV5-6 and TRBJ2-6; the D is unclear. Sequenced here: CD8+ T cells from blood, sampled after autologous CMV-specific T cell therapy. This sequence originates from a human patient who had received a solid organ transplant and had CMV disease. Some T cells could come from the graft donor. This CDR3 is CASMQSVPRQSRANVLTF. The CDR3 DNA is TGTGCCAGCATGCAGAGCGTACCCAGACAAAGTCGGGCCAACGTCCTGACTTTC.